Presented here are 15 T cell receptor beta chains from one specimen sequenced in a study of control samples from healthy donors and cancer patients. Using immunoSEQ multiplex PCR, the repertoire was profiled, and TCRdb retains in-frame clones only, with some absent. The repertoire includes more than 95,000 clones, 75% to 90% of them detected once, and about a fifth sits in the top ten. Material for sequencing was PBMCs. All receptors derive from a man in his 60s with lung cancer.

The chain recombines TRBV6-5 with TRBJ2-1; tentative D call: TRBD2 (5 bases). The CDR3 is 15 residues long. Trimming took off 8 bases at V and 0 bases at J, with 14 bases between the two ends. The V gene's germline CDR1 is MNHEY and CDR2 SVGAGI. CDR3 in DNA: TGTGCCAGCCGACAAGATGGGAGCTCCTACAATGAGCAGTTCTTC. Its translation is CASRQDGSSYNEQFF.

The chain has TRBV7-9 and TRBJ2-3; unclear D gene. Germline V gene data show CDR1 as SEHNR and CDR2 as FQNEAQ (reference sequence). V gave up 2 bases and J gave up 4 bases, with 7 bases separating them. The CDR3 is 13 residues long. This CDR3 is CASSLYPSDTQYF. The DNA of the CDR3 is TGTGCCAGCAGCTTATATCCCTCAGATACGCAGTATTTT.

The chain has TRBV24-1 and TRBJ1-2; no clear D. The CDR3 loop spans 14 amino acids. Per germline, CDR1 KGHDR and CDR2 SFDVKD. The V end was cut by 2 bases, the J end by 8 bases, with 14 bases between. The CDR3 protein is CATSDSTVARGYTF. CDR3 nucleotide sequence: TGTGCCACCAGTGATTCAACAGTGGCTCGGGGCTACACCTTC.

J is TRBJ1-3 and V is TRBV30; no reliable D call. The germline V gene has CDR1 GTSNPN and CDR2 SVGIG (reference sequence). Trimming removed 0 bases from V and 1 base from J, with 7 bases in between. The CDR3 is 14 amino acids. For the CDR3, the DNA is TGTGCCTGGAGTGTAGGTGCATCTGGAAACACCATATATTTT. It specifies CAWSVGASGNTIYF.

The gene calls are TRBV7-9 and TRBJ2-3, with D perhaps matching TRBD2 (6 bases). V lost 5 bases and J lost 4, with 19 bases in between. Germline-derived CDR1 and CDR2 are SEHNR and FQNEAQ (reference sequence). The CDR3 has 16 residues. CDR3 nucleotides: TGTGCCAGCAGCATTACGGGACTCTTAGGGGCAGATACGCAGTATTTT. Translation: CASSITGLLGADTQYF.

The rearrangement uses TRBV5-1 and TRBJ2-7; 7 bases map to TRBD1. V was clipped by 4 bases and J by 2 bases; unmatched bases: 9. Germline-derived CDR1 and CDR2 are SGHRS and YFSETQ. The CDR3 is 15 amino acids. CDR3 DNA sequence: TGCGCCAGCAGCGAGGGGTGGGGACAGACCTACGAGCAGTACTTC. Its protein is CASSEGWGQTYEQYF.

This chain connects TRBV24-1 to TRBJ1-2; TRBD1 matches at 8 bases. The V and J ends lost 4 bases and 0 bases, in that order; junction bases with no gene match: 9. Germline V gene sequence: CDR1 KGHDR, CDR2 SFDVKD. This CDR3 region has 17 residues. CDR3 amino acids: CATSEPGTGASNYGYTF. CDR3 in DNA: TGTGCCACCAGTGAGCCCGGGACAGGAGCTTCTAACTATGGCTACACCTTC.

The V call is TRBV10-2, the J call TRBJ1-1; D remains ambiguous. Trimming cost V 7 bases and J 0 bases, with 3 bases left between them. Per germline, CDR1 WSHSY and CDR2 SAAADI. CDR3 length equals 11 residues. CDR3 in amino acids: CASTLNTEAFF. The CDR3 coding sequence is TGCGCCAGCACCTTGAACACTGAAGCTTTCTTT.

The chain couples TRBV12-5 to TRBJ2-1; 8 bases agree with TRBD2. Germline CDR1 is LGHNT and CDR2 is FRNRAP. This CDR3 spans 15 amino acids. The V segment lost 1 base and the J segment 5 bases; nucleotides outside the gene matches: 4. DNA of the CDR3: TGTGCTAGTGGTTTGGCCCCCGGGAGGGACAATGAGCAGTTCTTC. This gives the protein CASGLAPGRDNEQFF.

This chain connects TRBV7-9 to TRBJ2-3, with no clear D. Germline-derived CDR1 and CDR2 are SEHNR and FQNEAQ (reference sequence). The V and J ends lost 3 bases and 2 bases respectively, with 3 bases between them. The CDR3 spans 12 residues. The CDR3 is CASSFSTDTQYF. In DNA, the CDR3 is TGTGCCAGCAGCTTTTCCACAGATACGCAGTATTTT.

In DNA form, the CDR3 reads TGCGCCAGCAGCTTAATTCGTTGGCAGTCGGCGACGATTAATTACAATGAGCAGTTCTTC. Translation: CASSLIRWQSATINYNEQFF. The chain couples TRBV5-1 to TRBJ2-1, with no clear D. Trimming removed 2 bases at V and 4 bases at J, with 28 bases between. Germline CDR1 reads SGHRS; CDR2 reads YFSETQ. This CDR3 comprises 20 residues. Using reference TRBV5-1 and TRBJ2-1 for the parts outside the CDR3, the full variable domain is KAGVTQTPRYLIKTRGQQVTLSCSPISGHRSVSWYQQTPGQGLQFLFEYFSETQRNKGNFPGRFSGRQFSNSRSEMNVSTLELGDSALYLCASSLIRWQSATINYNEQFFGPGTRLTVL.

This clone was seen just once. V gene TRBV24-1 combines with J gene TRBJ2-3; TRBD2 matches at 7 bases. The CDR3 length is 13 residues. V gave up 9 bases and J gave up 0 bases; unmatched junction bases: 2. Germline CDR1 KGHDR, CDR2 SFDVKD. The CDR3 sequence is CATGRGSTDTQYF. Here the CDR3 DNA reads TGTGCCACCGGGAGGGGAAGCACAGATACGCAGTATTTT.

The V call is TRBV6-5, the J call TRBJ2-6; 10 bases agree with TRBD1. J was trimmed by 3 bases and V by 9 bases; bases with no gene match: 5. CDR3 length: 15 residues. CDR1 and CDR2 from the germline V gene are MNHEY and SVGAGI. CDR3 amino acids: CARGTGAGGANVLTF. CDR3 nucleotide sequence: TGTGCCAGGGGGACAGGGGCCGGTGGGGCCAACGTCCTGACTTTC.

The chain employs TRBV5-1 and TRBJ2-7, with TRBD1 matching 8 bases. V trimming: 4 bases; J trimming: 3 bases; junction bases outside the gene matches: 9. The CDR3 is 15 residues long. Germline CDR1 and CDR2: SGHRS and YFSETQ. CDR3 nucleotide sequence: TGCGCCAGCAGCCTGGACGGGACAGGACTCTACGAGCAGTACTTC. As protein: CASSLDGTGLYEQYF.

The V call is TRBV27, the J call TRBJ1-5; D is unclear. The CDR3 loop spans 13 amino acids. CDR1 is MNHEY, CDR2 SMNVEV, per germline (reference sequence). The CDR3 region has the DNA TGTCCATCCAGCTTTAGGGATGGATGGCCCCAGCATTTT. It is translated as CPSSFRDGWPQHF.